What follows are 6 T cell receptor beta chains derived from one specimen sequenced in a study of post-analysis software for immune sequencing data. The TCR beta cDNA libraries contained unique molecular identifiers. MiXCR was run by TCRdb on the PCR reads, yielding one entry per CDR3 protein. The profile shows over 150,000 distinct CDR3 sequences, about 37% of them singletons. Specimen: blood, collected after autologous hematopoietic stem cell transplantation. The source of these receptors is a girl aged 10 to 17 with multiple sclerosis.

To note about this clonotype: With a much larger clone just one base away, this may be a read error. The V call is TRBV21-1, the J call TRBJ2-1. TRBV21-1 is a pseudogene segment. This CDR3 has 16 amino acids. CDR3: CASSKRRVGSYNEQFF. The CDR3, as DNA: TGTGCCAGCAGCAAAAGACGGGTCGGCTCCTACAATGAGCAGTTCTTC.

The J gene is TRBJ2-1, the V gene TRBV6-2 or TRBV6-3, with TRBD2 as a possible D gene (7 bases). Trimming took 8 bases from V and 8 from J, leaving 16 bases between them. CDR3 length: 13 amino acids. Germline loops: CDR1 MNHEY, CDR2 SVGEGT. The CDR3 coding sequence is TGTGCCAGCTTCGAGGGGGGGATCGATGAGCAGTTCTTC. Translating it yields CASFEGGIDEQFF.

The chain joins TRBV5-5 to TRBJ1-5; D might be TRBD1 (6 bases). The ends were cut back, 0 bases at V and 3 bases at J, with 10 bases in the middle. From germline, CDR1 is SGHKS and CDR2 YYEKEE (reference sequence). The CDR3 loop spans 15 amino acids. The CDR3 sequence: CASSLAWDNNQPQHF. The CDR3 coding sequence is TGTGCCAGCAGCTTGGCGTGGGACAACAATCAGCCCCAGCATTTT. The full variable domain, rest sourced from reference TRBV5-5 and TRBJ1-5, is DAGVTQSPTHLIKTRGQQVTLRCSPISGHKSVSWYQQVLGQGPQFIFQYYEKEERGRGNFPDRFSARQFPNYSSELNVNALLLGDSALYLCASSLAWDNNQPQHFGDGTRLSIL.

V gene TRBV2 combines with J gene TRBJ2-5; the D is unclear. With the DNA end fitting TRBJ2-7 better, the J assignment may be wrong. This CDR3 has 16 residues. CDR1 is SNHLY, CDR2 FYNNEI, per germline. The CDR3 protein is CASISASGHGSHEQYF. CDR3 sequence (DNA): TGTGCCAGCATATCAGCCTCGGGCCATGGGTCCCACGAGCAGTACTTC.

This sequence joins TRBV5-6 and TRBJ1-5, with 7 bases fitting TRBD1. The CDR3 runs 14 residues. Germline trimming cut 4 bases from V and 3 bases from J; bases unmatched to any gene: 4. Germline V gene lookup returns CDR1 SGHDT and CDR2 YYEEEE. The CDR3 DNA reads TGTGCCAGCAGCCAAGGGGGCCTCAATCAGCCCCAGCATTTT. It codes for CASSQGGLNQPQHF.

CDR3 nucleotides: TGTGCCAGCGGGCCCAGGGGGGCCTACAATGAGCAGTTCTTC. Its protein product is CASGPRGAYNEQFF. This chain joins TRBV28 and TRBJ2-1; tentatively, D is TRBD1 (7 bases). Trimming took off 8 bases at V and 2 bases at J, with 13 bases between the two ends. The CDR3 has 14 residues. CDR1 and CDR2 (germline): MDHEN, SYDVKM.